The 5 T cell receptor beta chains below all came from one sample that was sequenced in a study of T cell changes during pregnancy in multiple sclerosis. Produced via immunoSEQ multiplex PCR; TCRdb's table is partial and in-frame only. The sample shows some 58,000 clones, 96% of them seen only once. The sample was CD8+ T cells from peripheral blood mononuclear cells, taken after pregnancy. These receptors came from a female donor with multiple sclerosis, enrolled in a pregnancy study.

The V gene is TRBV7-6, the J gene TRBJ2-7; 8 bases are a match to TRBD1. V trimming: 5 bases; J trimming: 0 bases; junction bases outside the gene matches: 6. The CDR3 length is 15 residues. Germline V gene data show CDR1 as SGHVS and CDR2 as FNYEAQ. The CDR3 is CASSRATGDSYEQYF. The CDR3 DNA reads as TGTGCCAGCAGCAGGGCGACAGGGGACTCCTACGAGCAGTACTTC. Full variable domain (remainder filled in from reference TRBV7-6 and TRBJ2-7): GAGVSQSPRYKVTKRGQDVALRCDPISGHVSLYWYRQALGQGPEFLTYFNYEAQQDKSGLPNDRFSAERPEGSISTLTIQRTEQRDSAMYRCASSRATGDSYEQYFGPGTRLTVT.

The chain employs TRBV2 and TRBJ2-1, with 12 bases aligning to TRBD2. V lost 5 bases to trimming and J lost 4 bases; unmatched junction nucleotides: 6. The CDR3 extends over 16 amino acids. CDR1 is SNHLY, CDR2 FYNNEI, per germline. In DNA, the CDR3 is TGTGCCAGCAGTCCTGCGACTAGCGGGAGTTACAATGAGCAGTTCTTC. It encodes CASSPATSGSYNEQFF.

This clone was observed a single time. This rearrangement joins TRBV19 to TRBJ2-7; 12 nucleotides line up with TRBD2. Trimming cost V 4 bases and J 6 bases; bases outside gene matches: 4. Germline lookup yields CDR1 LNHDA and CDR2 SQIVND (reference sequence). The CDR3 consists of 14 residues. In DNA form, the CDR3 reads TGTGCCAGTAGTAGGACTAGCGGGATACGCGAGCAGTACTTC. Translation: CASSRTSGIREQYF. Based on the CDR3 plus reference TRBV19 and TRBJ2-7, the full variable domain is DGGITQSPKYLFRKEGQNVTLSCEQNLNHDAMYWYRQDPGQGLRLIYYSQIVNDFQKGDIAEGYSVSREKKESFPLTVTSAQKNPTAFYLCASSRTSGIREQYFGPGTRLTVT.

V and J are TRBV27 and TRBJ2-7; possibly TRBD2 for D (5 bases). The V end lost 4 bases, the J end lost 2 bases, and 9 bases lay between the germline ends. The CDR3 totals 13 residues. CDR1 MNHEY and CDR2 SMNVEV come from the germline V gene (reference sequence). DNA for the CDR3: TGTGCCAGCAGTTCTGGGAGTACCTACGAGCAGTACTTC. Translating gives CASSSGSTYEQYF.

The CDR3 protein is CASSTGLAGTLSYEQYF. The DNA of the CDR3 is TGTGCCAGCAGCACCGGACTAGCGGGCACCCTCTCCTACGAGCAGTACTTC. The gene calls are TRBV5-4 and TRBJ2-7; 11 nucleotides match TRBD2. This CDR3 has 17 amino acids. The germline CDR1 and CDR2 sequences are SGHNT and YYREEE (reference sequence). Trimming removed 4 bases from V and 0 bases from J; junction bases left unmatched: 9.